This TCR beta chain was profiled in a study of OX40 agonist ivuxolimab in advanced cancers. This clone was seen just once. Excluded were patients having autoimmune disease history or systemic immunosuppression. The germline CDR1 and CDR2 sequences are SNHLY and FYNNEI. This CDR3 contains 13 residues. The V gene lost 4 bases and the J gene lost 8 bases, with 15 bases spanning the gap. TCRdb's copy holds only in-frame clones and misses some; the assay was immunoSEQ multiplex PCR. The sample holds around 75,000 clones, around nine tenths seen once. This receptor was obtained from an adult with an advanced solid tumor such as melanoma, head and neck, liver or kidney cancer. The rearrangement links TRBV2 to TRBJ2-7; D possibly corresponds to TRBD1 (5 bases). Sequenced here: CD4+ or CD8+ T cells sorted from blood, sampled in a trial of the OX40 agonist ivuxolimab. This chain's CDR3 is CASSAATVSQQYF. In DNA, the CDR3 is TGTGCCAGCAGTGCCGCGACAGTCTCCCAGCAGTACTTC.